This T cell receptor (beta chain) was recorded in a study of control samples from healthy donors and cancer patients. This CDR3 contains 16 residues. The germline CDR1 and CDR2 sequences are MNHNY and SVGAGI (reference sequence). Germline trimming cut 0 bases from V and 9 bases from J; bases unmatched to any gene: 6. The method was immunoSEQ multiplex PCR; TCRdb's version includes in-frame clones alone and lacks a portion of them. The sample includes about 100,000 clones, roughly 92% of them seen just once. Sequenced: blood. The gene calls are TRBV6-6 and TRBJ1-6, with 9 nucleotides matching TRBD1. The sequence was obtained from a human donor in good health. The donor label of this sample is uncertain. CDR3 sequence: CASSYSPGQGSSPLHF. The DNA of the CDR3 is TGTGCCAGCAGTTACTCGCCGGGACAGGGTAGTTCACCCCTCCACTTT.